Detailed here is one T cell receptor beta chain. Its target is not known. Terminally differentiated effector memory CD45RA+ cells were excluded by CCR7 positive selection of CD45RO-negative cells. Original methodology: Filtering differed, since immunoSEQ gave only junction sequences and no quality scores. Using immunoSEQ multiplex PCR, the repertoire was profiled, and TCRdb retains in-frame clones only, with some absent. V and J calls and clone size are copied from that table; D and trimming were computed from the DNA. The data contain 500,000 to 700,000 clones, around 95% of them seen just once; the ten biggest clones take up about 0.11%. The data originate from a study of shared clonotypes between healthy human individuals. Turning to the study itself: Participating donors consisted of a couple of women and a few men aged 18 to 49.

General study findings and limits: A reduction in generation probabilities was seen for non-shared clonotypes relative to those shared by all four donors.

The CDR3 loop spans 13 amino acids. Germline CDR1 and CDR2: SGHVS and FNYEAQ. The V gene lost 5 bases and the J gene lost 3 bases, with 11 bases spanning the gap. The source material was naive CD8+ T cells sorted from blood. The J gene is TRBJ2-7, the V gene TRBV7-6, with D possibly TRBD1 on 5 matching bases. The receptor was isolated from a woman in her 30s in good health. CDR3 protein: CASSHRQHYEQYF. CDR3 in DNA: TGTGCCAGCAGCCACAGGCAACACTACGAGCAGTACTTC. The full variable domain, in which reference TRBV7-6 and TRBJ2-7 provide the parts outside the CDR3, is GAGVSQSPRYKVTKRGQDVALRCDPISGHVSLYWYRQALGQGPEFLTYFNYEAQQDKSGLPNDRFSAERPEGSISTLTIQRTEQRDSAMYRCASSHRQHYEQYFGPGTRLTVT.